This T cell receptor (beta chain) was identified in a study of cytomegalovirus exposure and HLA in healthy donors. On the study more broadly: Across some 400 genotyped donors, just over 80% landed in the Caucasian-associated ancestry cluster. Study-level results: In a later analysis, TCR association rates varied by HLA locus: DRB1 most, HLA-C fewest.

CDR1 and CDR2 from the germline V gene are SGHTA and FQGNSA. The CDR3 is 13 amino acids. Trimming cost V 5 bases and J 5 bases, with 10 bases left between them. Use of 60 Vbeta and 13 Jbeta primers characterized the PCR. Only in-frame clones appear in the TCRdb table, and some are missing; sequencing was by immunoSEQ multiplex PCR. Here the sample spans some 130,000 clones, approximately 80% being singletons. As to this clone: The target antigen is unknown.

The receptor was isolated from a man in his thirties or forties in good health and CMV-seronegative. Specimen: PBMCs. V usage is TRBV7-2 and J usage is TRBJ1-5, with D perhaps matching TRBD1 (5 bases). CDR3 region: CASSHPGDQPQHF. The CDR3 nucleotides read TGTGCCAGCAGCCATCCGGGGGATCAGCCCCAGCATTTT.